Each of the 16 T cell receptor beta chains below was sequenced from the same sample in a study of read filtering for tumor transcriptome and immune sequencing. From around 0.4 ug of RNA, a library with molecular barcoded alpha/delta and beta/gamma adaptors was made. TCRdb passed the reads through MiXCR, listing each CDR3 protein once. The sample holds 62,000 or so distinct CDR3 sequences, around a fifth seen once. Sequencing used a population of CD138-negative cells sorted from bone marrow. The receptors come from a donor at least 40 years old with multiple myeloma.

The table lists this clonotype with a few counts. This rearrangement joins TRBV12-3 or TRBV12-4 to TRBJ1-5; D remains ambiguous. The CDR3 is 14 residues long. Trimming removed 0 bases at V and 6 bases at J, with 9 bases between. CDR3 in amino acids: CASSLAQRVQPQHF. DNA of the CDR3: TGTGCCAGCAGTTTAGCGCAAAGGGTTCAGCCCCAGCATTTT.

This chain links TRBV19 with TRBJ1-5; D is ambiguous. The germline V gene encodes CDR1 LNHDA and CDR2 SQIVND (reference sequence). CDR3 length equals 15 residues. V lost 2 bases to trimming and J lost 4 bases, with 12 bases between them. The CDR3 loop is CASSIRRAVNQPQHF. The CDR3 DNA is TGTGCCAGTAGTATAAGAAGGGCAGTGAATCAGCCCCAGCATTTT.

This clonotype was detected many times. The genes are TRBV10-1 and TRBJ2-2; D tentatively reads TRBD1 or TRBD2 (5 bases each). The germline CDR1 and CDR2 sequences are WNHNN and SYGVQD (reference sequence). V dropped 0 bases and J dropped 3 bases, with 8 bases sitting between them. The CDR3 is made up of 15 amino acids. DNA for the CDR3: TGCGCCAGCAGTGAGTCGACAGCGGACACCGGGGAGCTGTTTTTT. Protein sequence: CASSESTADTGELFF.

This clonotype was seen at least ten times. The CDR3: CASSPLGQGLDNEQFF. CDR3 sequence (DNA): TGTGCCAGCAGCCCCCTGGGACAGGGTCTCGACAATGAGCAGTTCTTC. The chain couples TRBV7-2 to TRBJ2-1, with 9 bases matching TRBD1. The V and J ends lost 5 bases and 5 bases, in that order; junction bases with no gene match: 10. In germline, CDR1 is SGHTA, CDR2 FQGNSA. There are 16 residues in the CDR3.

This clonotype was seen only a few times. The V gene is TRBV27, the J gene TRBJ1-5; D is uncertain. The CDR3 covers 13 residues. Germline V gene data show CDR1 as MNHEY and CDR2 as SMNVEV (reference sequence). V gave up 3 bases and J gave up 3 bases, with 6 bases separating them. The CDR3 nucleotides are TGTGCCAGCAGTTTGGACCTCAATCAGCCCCAGCATTTT. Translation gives CASSLDLNQPQHF.

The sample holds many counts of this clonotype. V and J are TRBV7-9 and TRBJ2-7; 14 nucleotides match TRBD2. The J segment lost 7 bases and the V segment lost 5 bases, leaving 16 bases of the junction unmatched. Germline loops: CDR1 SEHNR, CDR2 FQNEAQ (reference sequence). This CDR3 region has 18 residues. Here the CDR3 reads CASSSTEKGLAGVVEQYF. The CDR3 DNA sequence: TGTGCCAGCAGCAGTACGGAGAAGGGACTAGCGGGAGTGGTGGAGCAGTACTTC.

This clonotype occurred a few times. CDR3: CASSPPGVSYNEQFF. CDR3 nucleotide sequence: TGTGCCAGCAGCCCCCCGGGGGTATCCTACAATGAGCAGTTCTTC. The chain combines TRBV5-4 with TRBJ2-1, with D maybe TRBD2 (6 bases). Trimming removed 4 bases at V and 1 base at J, with 12 bases between. Germline CDR1 SGHNT, CDR2 YYREEE (reference sequence). CDR3 size: 15 residues. Variable domain in full (rest from reference TRBV5-4 and TRBJ2-1): ETGVTQSPTHLIKTRGQQVTLRCSSQSGHNTVSWYQQALGQGPQFIFQYYREEENGRGNFPPRFSGLQFPNYSSELNVNALELDDSALYLCASSPPGVSYNEQFFGPGTRLTVL.

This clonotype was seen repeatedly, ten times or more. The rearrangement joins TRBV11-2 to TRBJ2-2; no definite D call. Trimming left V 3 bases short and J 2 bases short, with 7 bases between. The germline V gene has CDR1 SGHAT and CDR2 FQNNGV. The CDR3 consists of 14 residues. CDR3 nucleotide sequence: TGTGCCAGCAGCTTTACGGAAAACACCGGGGAGCTGTTTTTT. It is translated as CASSFTENTGELFF.

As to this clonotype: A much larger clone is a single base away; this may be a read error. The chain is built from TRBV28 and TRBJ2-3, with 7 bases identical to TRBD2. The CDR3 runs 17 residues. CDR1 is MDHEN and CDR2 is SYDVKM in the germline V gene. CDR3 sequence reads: CASGLREGRVHTDTQYF. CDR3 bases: TGTGCCAGCGGTTTAAGGGAGGGAAGGGTGCACACAGATACGCAGTATTTT.

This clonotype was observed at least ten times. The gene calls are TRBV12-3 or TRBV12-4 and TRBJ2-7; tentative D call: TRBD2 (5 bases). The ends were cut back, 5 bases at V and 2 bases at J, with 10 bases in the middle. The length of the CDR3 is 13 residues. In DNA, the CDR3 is TGTGCCAGCAGTCCCGGGGTAACCTACGAGCAGTACTTC. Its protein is CASSPGVTYEQYF.

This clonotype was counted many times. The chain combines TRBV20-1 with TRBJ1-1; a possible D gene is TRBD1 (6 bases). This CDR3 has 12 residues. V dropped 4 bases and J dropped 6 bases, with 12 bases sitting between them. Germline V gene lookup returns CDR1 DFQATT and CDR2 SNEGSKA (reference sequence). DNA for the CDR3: TGCAGTGCTACTCAGGGGTTCTCTGAAGCTTTCTTT. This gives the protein CSATQGFSEAFF.

CDR3 loop: CASRELKGGGQPQHF. The CDR3 nucleotides are TGTGCCAGCAGGGAACTGAAAGGGGGGGGTCAGCCCCAGCATTTT. V usage is TRBV7-9 and J usage is TRBJ1-5, with a tentative D call TRBD1 (6 bases). There are 15 residues in the CDR3. The V gene lost 6 bases and the J gene lost 6 bases, with 18 bases spanning the gap. The germline V gene has CDR1 SEHNR and CDR2 FQNEAQ (reference sequence).

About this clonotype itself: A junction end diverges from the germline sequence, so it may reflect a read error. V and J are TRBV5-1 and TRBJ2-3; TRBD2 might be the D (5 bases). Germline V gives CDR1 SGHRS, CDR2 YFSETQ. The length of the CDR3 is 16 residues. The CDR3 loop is CASSYRAGYSIDTQYF. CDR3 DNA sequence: TGCGCCAGCAGCTATCGTGCGGGCTACAGCATAGATACGCAGTATTTT.

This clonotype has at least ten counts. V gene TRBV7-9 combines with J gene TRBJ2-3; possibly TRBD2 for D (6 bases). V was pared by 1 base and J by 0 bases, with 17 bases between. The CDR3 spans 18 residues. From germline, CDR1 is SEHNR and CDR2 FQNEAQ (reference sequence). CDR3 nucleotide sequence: TGTGCCAGCAGCTTAGATCTAGCGTTTGATCCCAGCACAGATACGCAGTATTTT. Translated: CASSLDLAFDPSTDTQYF.

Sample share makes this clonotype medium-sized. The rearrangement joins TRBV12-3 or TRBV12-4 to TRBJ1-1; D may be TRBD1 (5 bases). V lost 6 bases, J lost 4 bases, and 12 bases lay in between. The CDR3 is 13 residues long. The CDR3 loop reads CASSSGPSTEAFF. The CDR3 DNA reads TGTGCCAGCAGCTCGGGACCCAGCACTGAAGCTTTCTTT.

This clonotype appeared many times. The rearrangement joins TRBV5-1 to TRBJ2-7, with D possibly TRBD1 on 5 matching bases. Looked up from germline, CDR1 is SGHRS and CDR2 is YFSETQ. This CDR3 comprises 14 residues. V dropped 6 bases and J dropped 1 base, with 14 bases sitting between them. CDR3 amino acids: CASTPTPGSYEQYF. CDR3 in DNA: TGCGCCAGCACCCCGACCCCAGGGTCCTACGAGCAGTACTTC. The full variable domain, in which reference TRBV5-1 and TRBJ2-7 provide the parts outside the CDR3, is KAGVTQTPRYLIKTRGQQVTLSCSPISGHRSVSWYQQTPGQGLQFLFEYFSETQRNKGNFPGRFSGRQFSNSRSEMNVSTLELGDSALYLCASTPTPGSYEQYFGPGTRLTVT.